This T cell receptor (beta chain) was profiled in a study of blood T cell repertoires in COVID-19. On the study more broadly: Nucleic acid was either cDNA or gDNA, and it came from T cells, B-cell-depleted T cells, or PBMCs.

The table came from immunoSEQ multiplex PCR; TCRdb's copy has only in-frame clones and leaves some out. The data show 50,000 to 55,000 clones, roughly 90% seen once. Per the germline V gene, CDR1 is SEHNR and CDR2 is FQNEAQ (reference sequence). The length of the CDR3 is 15 residues. V was clipped by 5 bases and J by 9 bases; unmatched bases: 11. The genes are TRBV7-9 and TRBJ2-1; 9 nucleotides agree with TRBD1. The sequenced sample was peripheral blood. This sequence was found in a human donor with active COVID-19. The donor label of this sample is uncertain. CDR3 sequence (DNA): TGTGCCAGCAGCCGGAGGGACAGGGCATTTGGTGAGCAGTTCTTC. It translates to CASSRRDRAFGEQFF.